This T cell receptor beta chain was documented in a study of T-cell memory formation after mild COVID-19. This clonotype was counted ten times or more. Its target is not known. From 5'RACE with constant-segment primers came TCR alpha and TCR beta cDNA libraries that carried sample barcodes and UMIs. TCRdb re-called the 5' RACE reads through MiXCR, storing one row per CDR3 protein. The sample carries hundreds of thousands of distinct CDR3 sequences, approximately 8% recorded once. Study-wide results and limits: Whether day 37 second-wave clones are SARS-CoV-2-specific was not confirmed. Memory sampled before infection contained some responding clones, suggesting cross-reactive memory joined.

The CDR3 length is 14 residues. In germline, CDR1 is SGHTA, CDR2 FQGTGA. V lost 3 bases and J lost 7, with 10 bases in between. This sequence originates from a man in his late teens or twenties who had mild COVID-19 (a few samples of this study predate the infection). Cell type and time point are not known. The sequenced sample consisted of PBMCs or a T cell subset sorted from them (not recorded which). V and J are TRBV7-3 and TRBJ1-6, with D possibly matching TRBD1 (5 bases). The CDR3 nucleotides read TGTGCCAGCAGCTTGGGACTGTGGAATTCACCCCTCCACTTT. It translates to CASSLGLWNSPLHF.